The 17 T cell receptor beta chains reported below all come from one sample, sequenced in a study of CD8 T cells in Susac syndrome. Random hexamers were used to reverse transcribe the RNA input (roughly 0.5 to 1 ug). Each CDR3 protein gets one entry after TCRdb re-called the immunoSEQ multiplex PCR reads with MiXCR. This sample has approximately 140,000 distinct CDR3 sequences; roughly 94% occur once, and the top ten carry over 0.25%. Sequenced material: CD8+ T cells from PBMCs. The receptors come from a human donor in good health.

This CDR3 is CAVSSGTYEQYF. The CDR3 coding sequence is TGTGCAGTCTCTAGCGGAACTTACGAGCAGTACTTC. This chain uses TRBV28 with TRBJ2-7; 7 nucleotides line up with TRBD2. The CDR3 spans 12 residues. Germline CDR1 and CDR2: MDHEN and SYDVKM.

This chain joins TRBV15 and TRBJ2-5; 7 bases map to TRBD2. Germline lookup yields CDR1 LNHNV and CDR2 YYDKDF (reference sequence). V was pared by 4 bases and J by 3 bases, with 2 bases of the junction left unmatched. CDR3 length: 13 residues. The CDR3 nucleotides are TGTGCCACCAGCAAAACTAGCGAAGAGACCCAGTACTTC. Translated, it gives CATSKTSEETQYF.

This chain links TRBV27 with TRBJ2-1, with D hard to call. Germline-derived CDR1 and CDR2 are MNHEY and SMNVEV (reference sequence). The CDR3 is made up of 15 amino acids. V lost 0 bases to trimming and J lost 0 bases, with 6 bases between them. The DNA for the CDR3 is TGTGCCAGCAGTTTATCATGGGACTCCTACAATGAGCAGTTCTTC. It specifies CASSLSWDSYNEQFF.

V and J are TRBV29-1 and TRBJ2-7; D ambiguous. The germline V and J ends were trimmed by 4 bases and 5 bases, with 9 bases remaining between them. In germline, CDR1 is SQVTM, CDR2 ANQGSEA. This CDR3 contains 11 residues. CDR3 DNA: TGCAGCGTTGGAAAAGGGCACGAGCAGTACTTC. As protein: CSVGKGHEQYF.

The rearrangement uses TRBV12-3 or TRBV12-4 and TRBJ2-4, with D perhaps being TRBD1 or TRBD2 (6 bases each). V was clipped by 0 bases and J by 3 bases, with 9 bases between them. The CDR3 has 15 amino acids. Written as DNA, the CDR3 is TGTGCCAGCAGTTTAGCGGGGGGCGGCAAAAACATTCAGTACTTC. Protein: CASSLAGGGKNIQYF.

The chain combines TRBV12-3 or TRBV12-4 with TRBJ2-5, with TRBD2 as a possible D gene (5 bases). The CDR3 spans 13 residues. The ends were cut back, 1 base at V and 7 bases at J, with 10 bases in the middle. CDR3 in DNA: TGTGCCAGCAGTTTAGGGAGGTCCGGGACCCAGTACTTC. Protein: CASSLGRSGTQYF.

The J gene is TRBJ1-1, the V gene TRBV6-5; a possible D gene is TRBD1 (5 bases). From germline, CDR1 is MNHEY and CDR2 SVGAGI. The CDR3 length is 12 residues. The V end lost 3 bases, the J end lost 11 bases, and 13 bases lay between the germline ends. CDR3 in amino acids: CASSYVGQRAFF. CDR3 in DNA: TGTGCCAGCAGTTATGTGGGGCAGAGGGCTTTCTTT.

The chain uses TRBV29-1 and TRBJ2-5; perhaps D is TRBD1 or TRBD2 (5 bases each). Trimming took 0 bases from V and 3 from J, leaving 14 bases between them. The CDR3 extends over 15 amino acids. Germline V gene sequence: CDR1 SQVTM, CDR2 ANQGSEA. The CDR3 region is CSVEDQGDGKETQYF. In DNA, the CDR3 is TGCAGCGTTGAAGATCAAGGGGACGGTAAAGAGACCCAGTACTTC.

J is TRBJ2-1 and V is TRBV19; TRBD1 agrees at 8 bases. The CDR3 runs 13 residues. V gave up 1 base and J gave up 9 bases; unmatched junction bases: 2. Germline values: CDR1 LNHDA, CDR2 SQIVND (reference sequence). The CDR3 sequence: CASSIGTGIEQFF. The DNA for the CDR3 is TGTGCCAGTAGTATAGGGACAGGGATTGAGCAGTTCTTC.

The rearrangement joins TRBV7-2 to TRBJ1-5, with D uncertain. CDR3 length: 14 residues. Germline V gene sequence: CDR1 SGHTA, CDR2 FQGNSA. Trimming removed 4 bases from V and 6 bases from J, with 13 bases in between. CDR3 residues: CASSSGLSIQPQHF. The CDR3 bases are TGTGCCAGCAGCTCAGGACTGTCAATTCAGCCCCAGCATTTT.

This clonotype was seen only a few times. V and J are TRBV29-1 and TRBJ1-1, with unresolved D. Germline CDR1 and CDR2: SQVTM and ANQGSEA. Trimming stripped 4 bases from V and 4 bases from J, with 7 bases between. CDR3 length: 11 amino acids. CDR3 bases: TGCAGCGTTGCCGGACGCACTGAAGCTTTCTTT. Encoded protein: CSVAGRTEAFF.

The chain has TRBV14 and TRBJ2-7; D is unresolved. Trimming took 0 bases from V and 4 from J, leaving 13 bases between them. This CDR3 is 15 amino acids long. From germline, CDR1 is SGHDN and CDR2 FVKESK. The DNA of the CDR3 is TGTGCCAGCAGCCAAGAAACCCAAATGTCTTACGAGCAGTACTTC. This codes for CASSQETQMSYEQYF.

The chain has TRBV15 and TRBJ1-5; 11 nucleotides agree with TRBD1. The CDR3 loop spans 15 amino acids. Unmatched junction bases numbered 6, after V lost 7 bases and J lost 4 bases. From germline, CDR1 is LNHNV and CDR2 YYDKDF (reference sequence). This chain's CDR3 is CATKGTGGRNQPQHF. The CDR3 nucleotides are TGTGCCACCAAGGGGACAGGGGGTAGAAATCAGCCCCAGCATTTT. Full variable domain (remainder filled in from reference TRBV15 and TRBJ1-5): DAMVIQNPRYQVTQFGKPVTLSCSQTLNHNVMYWYQQKSSQAPKLLFHYYDKDFNNEADTPDNFQSRRPNTSFCFLDIRSPGLGDTAMYLCATKGTGGRNQPQHFGDGTRLSIL.

DNA of the CDR3: TGTGCCAGCAGAACGACAGGGATTGGAGATACGCAGTATTTT. The encoded protein is CASRTTGIGDTQYF. V and J are TRBV6-1 and TRBJ2-3; 7 bases line up with TRBD1. CDR1 is MNHNS, CDR2 SASEGT, per germline. The CDR3 runs to 14 residues. The V segment lost 6 bases and the J segment 5 bases; nucleotides outside the gene matches: 8.

The chain couples TRBV7-9 to TRBJ2-1; D possibly corresponds to TRBD2 (5 bases). From germline, CDR1 is SEHNR and CDR2 FQNEAQ (reference sequence). The CDR3 loop spans 16 amino acids. The V end was cut by 3 bases, the J end by 6 bases, with 18 bases between. This chain's CDR3 is CASSFPGRTSLNEQFF. The CDR3 nucleotides are TGTGCCAGCAGCTTTCCCGGCCGGACTTCCCTCAATGAGCAGTTCTTC.

The V gene is TRBV24-1, the J gene TRBJ1-5; no firm D call. Germline CDR1 KGHDR, CDR2 SFDVKD. This CDR3 is 13 amino acids long. The germline V and J ends were trimmed by 1 base and 9 bases, with 9 bases remaining between them. In DNA, the CDR3 is TGTGCCACCAGTGATTTTGGTTTCGGGCCCCAGCATTTT. Protein: CATSDFGFGPQHF.

The V gene is TRBV5-6, the J gene TRBJ2-7; D call uncertain. Looked up from germline, CDR1 is SGHDT and CDR2 is YYEEEE. Trimming left V 4 bases short and J 2 bases short, with 13 bases between. The CDR3 runs 14 residues. The CDR3 is CASSLDAGPYEQYF. In DNA form, the CDR3 reads TGTGCCAGCAGCCTCGACGCAGGACCCTACGAGCAGTACTTC.